This passage covers 13 T cell receptor beta chains from one sample sequenced in a study of blood T cells in healthy people across ages. Combining a sample-barcoded 5' primer with a J-beta primer mix, a second PCR ran for about 7 to 12 cycles. TCRdb ran MiXCR on the 5' RACE reads and lists one entry per CDR3 protein. Altogether about 640,000 distinct CDR3 sequences are present, about 30% being singletons, with the ten largest covering around 16%. The sample taken for sequencing was blood. All receptors derive from a woman older than 75 in good health.

There are a few counts of this clonotype. The V and J genes are TRBV29-1 and TRBJ2-3, with no clear D. V lost 4 bases to trimming and J lost 5 bases, with 13 bases between them. The CDR3 length is 13 residues. In germline, CDR1 is SQVTM, CDR2 ANQGSEA. CDR3: CSVVWEIGDTQYF. DNA for the CDR3: TGCAGCGTTGTTTGGGAAATCGGAGATACGCAGTATTTT.

This clonotype occurred many times. V and J are TRBV25-1 and TRBJ2-1, with 8 bases matching TRBD1. With V trimmed by 4 bases and J by 6 bases, 5 bases remained unmatched. Germline lookup yields CDR1 MGHDK and CDR2 SYGVNS. This CDR3 region has 14 residues. The CDR3 here is CASSASRGRNEQFF. The CDR3, as DNA: TGTGCCAGCAGTGCAAGCAGGGGGCGCAATGAGCAGTTCTTC.

Regarding this clonotype: A much larger clone sits a single nucleotide away, making a read error possible. The chain couples TRBV6-5 to TRBJ2-3; weak D call: TRBD1 (5 bases). The CDR3 length is 12 residues. V was trimmed by 10 bases and J by 8 bases, leaving 16 bases between them. CDR1 and CDR2 from the germline V gene are MNHEY and SVGAGI. The CDR3 nucleotides are TGTGCCACTACTCAAAGGGGATGTACGCAGTATTTT. Translated: CATTQRGCTQYF.

This clonotype occurred a few times. The chain has TRBV7-9 and TRBJ2-2; 8 nucleotides match TRBD1. Germline trimming cut 5 bases from V and 2 bases from J; bases unmatched to any gene: 13. The V gene's germline CDR1 is SEHNR and CDR2 FQNEAQ (reference sequence). The CDR3 is made up of 18 amino acids. CDR3 in DNA: TGTGCCAGCAGCCGTACTCCCGTGGGACAGGAAAACACCGGGGAGCTGTTTTTT. It is translated as CASSRTPVGQENTGELFF.

V is TRBV7-2 and J is TRBJ1-2; D remains ambiguous. The CDR3 sequence is 14 residues long. CDR1 is SGHTA, CDR2 FQGNSA, per germline. V shed 2 bases and J shed 0 bases, with 7 bases lying between them. The CDR3 spells CASSLSIANYGYTF. The CDR3 DNA reads TGTGCCAGCAGCTTATCGATAGCTAACTATGGCTACACCTTC.

The chain is built from TRBV20-1 and TRBJ1-5; 7 bases align to TRBD1. The CDR3 is made up of 13 amino acids. Germline-derived CDR1 and CDR2 are DFQATT and SNEGSKA (reference sequence). V gave up 7 bases and J gave up 2 bases; unmatched junction bases: 5. The CDR3 spells CSVSQGGNQPQHF. The CDR3, as DNA: TGCAGTGTCTCGCAGGGGGGCAATCAGCCCCAGCATTTT.

This clonotype was seen just once. A read error may be the cause here, since a much bigger clone is one base away. The V and J genes are TRBV27 and TRBJ1-5, with D hard to call. The CDR3 loop spans 15 amino acids. The germline V gene has CDR1 MNHEY and CDR2 SMNVEV (reference sequence). Trimming removed 5 bases from V and 7 bases from J, with 18 bases in between. As DNA, the CDR3 is TGTGCCAGCAGTCAGAGACGGGCCCAAGGACAGCCCCAGCATTTT. Translating it yields CASSQRRAQGQPQHF.

Ten or more counts support this clonotype. This chain connects TRBV20-1 to TRBJ2-7; D remains unclear. Trimming pared 1 base from V and 0 bases from J, leaving 10 bases between. CDR1 is DFQATT and CDR2 is SNEGSKA in the germline V gene (reference sequence). The CDR3 totals 14 residues. The CDR3 is CSARVGKSSYEQYF. Here the CDR3 DNA reads TGCAGTGCTAGAGTCGGTAAAAGCTCCTACGAGCAGTACTTC.

This clonotype was seen repeatedly, ten times or more. V and J are TRBV6-5 and TRBJ1-5; possible D gene TRBD1, 5 bases. Trimming cost V 5 bases and J 1 base, with 6 bases left between them. CDR3 length: 13 residues. In germline, CDR1 is MNHEY, CDR2 SVGAGI. The CDR3 DNA sequence: TGTGCCAGCAGTGGGGGGAGCAATCAGCCCCAGCATTTT. It encodes CASSGGSNQPQHF.

This clonotype has a count of ten or more. The V call is TRBV7-9, the J call TRBJ2-3; weak D call: TRBD2 (6 bases). Deletions cut 1 base from V and 6 bases from J, with 14 bases between. The CDR3 runs 15 residues. CDR1 is SEHNR and CDR2 is FQNEAQ in the germline V gene (reference sequence). The CDR3 sequence is CASSLVRSGVDTQYF. The CDR3 region has the DNA TGTGCCAGCAGCTTAGTTCGATCGGGAGTGGATACGCAGTATTTT.

This clonotype has a handful of counts. The rearrangement joins TRBV7-2 to TRBJ1-5; D unclear. This CDR3 has 16 residues. Trimming took off 1 base at V and 2 bases at J, with 12 bases between the two ends. The V gene's germline CDR1 is SGHTA and CDR2 FQGNSA. The DNA for the CDR3 is TGTGCCAGCAGCTTAGAAGGAGGCATAGGCAATCAGCCCCAGCATTTT. It encodes CASSLEGGIGNQPQHF.

This clonotype has a count of ten or more. This rearrangement joins TRBV20-1 to TRBJ2-7; possibly TRBD1 for D (6 bases). Per germline, CDR1 DFQATT and CDR2 SNEGSKA (reference sequence). CDR3 length: 14 residues. Trimming cost V 4 bases and J 0 bases, with 13 bases left between them. The DNA for the CDR3 is TGCAGTGCTATGGGTGGGGGCGGCTCCTACGAGCAGTACTTC. It translates to CSAMGGGGSYEQYF.

The J gene is TRBJ1-1, the V gene TRBV6-2 or TRBV6-3, with unresolved D. The CDR3 totals 12 residues. Germline V gene data show CDR1 as MNHEY and CDR2 as SVGEGT. V was trimmed by 0 bases and J by 8 bases, leaving 7 bases between them. Written as DNA, the CDR3 is TGTGCCAGCAGTTACTCGCCAGGAGAAGCTTTCTTT. It yields the protein CASSYSPGEAFF.